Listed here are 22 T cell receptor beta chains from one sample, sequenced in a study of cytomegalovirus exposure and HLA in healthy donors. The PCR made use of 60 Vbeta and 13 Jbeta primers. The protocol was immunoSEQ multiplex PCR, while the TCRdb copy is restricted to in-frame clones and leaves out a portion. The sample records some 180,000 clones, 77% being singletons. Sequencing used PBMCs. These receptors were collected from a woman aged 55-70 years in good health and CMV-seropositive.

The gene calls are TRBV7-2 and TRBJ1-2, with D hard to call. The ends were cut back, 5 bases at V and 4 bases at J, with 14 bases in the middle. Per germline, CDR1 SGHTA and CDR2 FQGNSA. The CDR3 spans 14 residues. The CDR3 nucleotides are TGTGCCAGCAGCATAAGTCGGGAGGCCTATGGCTACACCTTC. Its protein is CASSISREAYGYTF. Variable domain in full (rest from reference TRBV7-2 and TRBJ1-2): GAGVSQSPSNKVTEKGKDVELRCDPISGHTALYWYRQSLGQGLEFLIYFQGNSAPDKSGLPSDRFSAERTGGSVSTLTIQRTQQEDSAVYLCASSISREAYGYTFGSGTRLTVV.

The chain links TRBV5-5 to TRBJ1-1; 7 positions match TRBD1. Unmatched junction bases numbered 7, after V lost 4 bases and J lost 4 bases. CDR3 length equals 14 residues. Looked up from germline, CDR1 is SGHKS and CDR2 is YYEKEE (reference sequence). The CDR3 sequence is CASSPYPGGTEAFF. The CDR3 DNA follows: TGTGCCAGCAGCCCGTACCCAGGGGGCACTGAAGCTTTCTTT. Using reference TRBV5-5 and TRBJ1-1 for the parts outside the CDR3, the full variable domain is DAGVTQSPTHLIKTRGQQVTLRCSPISGHKSVSWYQQVLGQGPQFIFQYYEKEERGRGNFPDRFSARQFPNYSSELNVNALLLGDSALYLCASSPYPGGTEAFFGQGTRLTVV.

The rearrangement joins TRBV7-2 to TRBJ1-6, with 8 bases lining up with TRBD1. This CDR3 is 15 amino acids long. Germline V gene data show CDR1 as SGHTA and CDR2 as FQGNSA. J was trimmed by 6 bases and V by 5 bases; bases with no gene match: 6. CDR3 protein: CASSSRGQSNSPLHF. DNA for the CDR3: TGTGCCAGCAGCAGCAGGGGGCAGAGTAATTCACCCCTCCACTTT.

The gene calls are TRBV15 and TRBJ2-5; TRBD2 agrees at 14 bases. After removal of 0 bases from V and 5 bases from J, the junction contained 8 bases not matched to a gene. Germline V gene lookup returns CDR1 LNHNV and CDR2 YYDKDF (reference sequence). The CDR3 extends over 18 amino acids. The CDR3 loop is CATSRDLTSGRAGETQYF. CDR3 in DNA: TGTGCCACCAGCAGAGATCTGACTAGCGGGAGGGCGGGGGAGACCCAGTACTTC. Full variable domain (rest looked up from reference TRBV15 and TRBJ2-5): DAMVIQNPRYQVTQFGKPVTLSCSQTLNHNVMYWYQQKSSQAPKLLFHYYDKDFNNEADTPDNFQSRRPNTSFCFLDIRSPGLGDTAMYLCATSRDLTSGRAGETQYFGPGTRLLVL.

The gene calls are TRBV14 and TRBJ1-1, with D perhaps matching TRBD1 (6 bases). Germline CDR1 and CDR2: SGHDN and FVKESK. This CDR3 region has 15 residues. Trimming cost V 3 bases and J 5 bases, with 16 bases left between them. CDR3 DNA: TGTGCCAGCAGCCACCCAGCGGGGGCGAATACTGAAGCTTTCTTT. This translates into CASSHPAGANTEAFF.

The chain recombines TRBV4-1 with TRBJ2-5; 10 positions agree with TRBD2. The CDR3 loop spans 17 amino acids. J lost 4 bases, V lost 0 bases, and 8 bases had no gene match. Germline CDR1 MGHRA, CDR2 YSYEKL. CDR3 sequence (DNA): TGCGCCAGCAGCCAAGACCCAGCGGGGGGGCTGTTAGAGACCCAGTACTTC. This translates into CASSQDPAGGLLETQYF.

CDR3 protein: CASSLINTEAFF. In DNA, the CDR3 is TGTGCCAGCAGTCTTATAAACACTGAAGCTTTCTTT. V usage is TRBV28 and J usage is TRBJ1-1; D remains unclear. Germline V lookup: CDR1 MDHEN, CDR2 SYDVKM. The CDR3 extends over 12 amino acids. The V end was cut by 5 bases, the J end by 2 bases, with 6 bases between.

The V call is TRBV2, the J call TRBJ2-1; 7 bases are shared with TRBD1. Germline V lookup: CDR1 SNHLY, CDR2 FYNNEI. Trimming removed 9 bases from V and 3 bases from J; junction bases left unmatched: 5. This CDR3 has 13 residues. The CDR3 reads CARSTGVYNEQFF. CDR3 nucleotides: TGTGCCAGGAGTACAGGGGTCTACAATGAGCAGTTCTTC.

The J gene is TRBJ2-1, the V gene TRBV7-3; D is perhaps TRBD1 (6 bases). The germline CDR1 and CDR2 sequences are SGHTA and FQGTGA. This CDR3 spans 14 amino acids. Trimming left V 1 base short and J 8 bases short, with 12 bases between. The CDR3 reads CASSLIQGSDEQFF. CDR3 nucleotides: TGTGCCAGCAGCTTAATACAGGGTAGTGATGAGCAGTTCTTC. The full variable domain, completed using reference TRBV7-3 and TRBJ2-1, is GAGVSQTPSNKVTEKGKYVELRCDPISGHTALYWYRQSLGQGPEFLIYFQGTGAADDSGLPNDRFFAVRPEGSVSTLKIQRTERGDSAVYLCASSLIQGSDEQFFGPGTRLTVL.

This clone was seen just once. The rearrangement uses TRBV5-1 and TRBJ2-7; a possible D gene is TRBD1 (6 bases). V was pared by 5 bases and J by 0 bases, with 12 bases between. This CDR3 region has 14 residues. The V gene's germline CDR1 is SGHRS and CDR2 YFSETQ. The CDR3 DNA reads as TGCGCCAGCAGGGCTCAGACAGGCTCCTACGAGCAGTACTTC. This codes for CASRAQTGSYEQYF.

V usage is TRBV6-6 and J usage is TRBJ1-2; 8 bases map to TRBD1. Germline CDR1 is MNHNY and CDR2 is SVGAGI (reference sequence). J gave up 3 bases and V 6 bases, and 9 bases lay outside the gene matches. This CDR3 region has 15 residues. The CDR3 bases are TGTGCCAGCAGGTCAGGGGGCAGGCTGGACTATGGCTACACCTTC. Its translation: CASRSGGRLDYGYTF.

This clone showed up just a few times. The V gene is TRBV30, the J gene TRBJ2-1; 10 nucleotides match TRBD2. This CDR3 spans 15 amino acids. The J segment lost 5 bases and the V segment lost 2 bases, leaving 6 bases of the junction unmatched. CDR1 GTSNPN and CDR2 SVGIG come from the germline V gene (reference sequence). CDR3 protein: CAWSLLAGEHNEQFF. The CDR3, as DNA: TGTGCCTGGAGTTTGCTAGCGGGGGAACACAATGAGCAGTTCTTC.

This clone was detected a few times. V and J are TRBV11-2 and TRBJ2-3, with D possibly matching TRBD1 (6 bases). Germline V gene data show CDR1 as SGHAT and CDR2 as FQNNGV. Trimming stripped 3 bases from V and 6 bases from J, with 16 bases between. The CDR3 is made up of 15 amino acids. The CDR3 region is CASSFGGSPRDTQYF. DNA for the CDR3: TGTGCCAGCAGCTTTGGGGGCAGTCCTCGGGATACGCAGTATTTT.

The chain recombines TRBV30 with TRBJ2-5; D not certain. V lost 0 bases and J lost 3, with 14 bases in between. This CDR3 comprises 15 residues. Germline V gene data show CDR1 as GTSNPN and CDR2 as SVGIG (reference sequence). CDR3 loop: CAWSVPQLRKETQYF. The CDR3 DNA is TGTGCCTGGAGTGTACCACAGCTTAGGAAAGAGACCCAGTACTTC.

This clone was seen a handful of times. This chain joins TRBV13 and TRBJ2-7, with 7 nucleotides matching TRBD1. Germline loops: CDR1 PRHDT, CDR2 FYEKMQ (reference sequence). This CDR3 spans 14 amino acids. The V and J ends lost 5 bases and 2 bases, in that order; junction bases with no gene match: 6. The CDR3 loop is CASSEYGTAYEQYF. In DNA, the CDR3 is TGTGCCAGCAGCGAATACGGGACAGCCTACGAGCAGTACTTC.

Written as DNA, the CDR3 is TGTGCCAGCAGCAGGGAGACTAGCGTGTACAATGAGCAGTTCTTC. Translation: CASSRETSVYNEQFF. V gene TRBV11-1 combines with J gene TRBJ2-1; 8 bases match TRBD2. There are 15 residues in the CDR3. V lost 5 bases to trimming and J lost 4 bases; unmatched junction nucleotides: 7. Germline assignment: CDR1 SGHAT and CDR2 FQDESV (reference sequence). Based on the CDR3 plus reference TRBV11-1 and TRBJ2-1, the full variable domain is EAEVAQSPRYKITEKSQAVAFWCDPISGHATLYWYRQILGQGPELLVQFQDESVVDDSQLPKDRFSAERLKGVDSTLKIQPAELGDSAMYLCASSRETSVYNEQFFGPGTRLTVL.

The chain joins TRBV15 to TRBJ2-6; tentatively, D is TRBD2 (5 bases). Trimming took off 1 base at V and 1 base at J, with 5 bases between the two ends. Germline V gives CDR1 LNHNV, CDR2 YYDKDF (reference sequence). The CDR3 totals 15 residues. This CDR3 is CATSRAGSGANVLTF. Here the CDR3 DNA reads TGTGCCACCAGCAGAGCGGGGTCTGGGGCCAACGTCCTGACTTTC.

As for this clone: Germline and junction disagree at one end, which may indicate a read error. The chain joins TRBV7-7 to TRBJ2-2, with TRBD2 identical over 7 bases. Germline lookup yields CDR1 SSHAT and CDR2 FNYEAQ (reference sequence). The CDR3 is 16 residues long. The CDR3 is CASSLGAGVHTGELFF. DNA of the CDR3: TGTGCTAGCAGCTTAGGGGCGGGAGTACACACCGGGGAGCTGTTTTTT.

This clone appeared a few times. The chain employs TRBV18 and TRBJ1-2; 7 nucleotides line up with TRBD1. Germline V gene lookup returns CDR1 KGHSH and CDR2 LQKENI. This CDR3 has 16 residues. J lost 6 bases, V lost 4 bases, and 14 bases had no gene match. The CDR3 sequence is CASSLLGQIERHGYTF. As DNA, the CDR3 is TGTGCCAGCTCACTGCTGGGACAGATTGAAAGGCATGGCTACACCTTC.

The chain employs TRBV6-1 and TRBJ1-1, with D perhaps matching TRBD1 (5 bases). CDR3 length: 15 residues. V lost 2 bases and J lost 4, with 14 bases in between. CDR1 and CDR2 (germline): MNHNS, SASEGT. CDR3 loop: CASSEPLWGGTEAFF. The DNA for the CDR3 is TGTGCCAGCAGTGAACCCCTTTGGGGGGGCACTGAAGCTTTCTTT.

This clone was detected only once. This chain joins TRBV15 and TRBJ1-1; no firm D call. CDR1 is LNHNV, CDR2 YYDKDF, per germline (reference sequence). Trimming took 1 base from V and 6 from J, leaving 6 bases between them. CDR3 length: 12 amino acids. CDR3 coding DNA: TGTGCCACCAGCAGAGCCCCATCTGAAGCTTTCTTT. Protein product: CATSRAPSEAFF. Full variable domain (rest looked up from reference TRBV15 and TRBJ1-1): DAMVIQNPRYQVTQFGKPVTLSCSQTLNHNVMYWYQQKSSQAPKLLFHYYDKDFNNEADTPDNFQSRRPNTSFCFLDIRSPGLGDTAMYLCATSRAPSEAFFGQGTRLTVV.

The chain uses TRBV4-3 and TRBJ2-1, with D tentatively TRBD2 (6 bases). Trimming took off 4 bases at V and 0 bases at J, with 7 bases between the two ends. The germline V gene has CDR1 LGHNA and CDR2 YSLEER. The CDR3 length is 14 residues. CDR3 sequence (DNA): TGCGCCAGCAGCCTCGGGAGCTCCTACAATGAGCAGTTCTTC. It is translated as CASSLGSSYNEQFF.